These 18 T cell receptor beta chains were all obtained from the same sample, sequenced in a study of blood T cell repertoires in COVID-19. Assay: immunoSEQ multiplex PCR; the TCRdb copy retains only in-frame clones and omits some. Of a few hundred thousand clones detected, approximately 85% appear once; the ten largest clones hold approximately 2.4%. Input material: peripheral blood. The receptors here all came from a woman aged 65 to 85 with COVID-19, enrolled during active disease.

Worth noting for this clone: The sample holds other DNA sequences that translate to the same CDR3. The gene calls are TRBV2 and TRBJ1-6; no definite D call. CDR1 and CDR2 (germline): SNHLY, FYNNEI. V shed 6 bases and J shed 5 bases, with 14 bases lying between them. The CDR3 runs 15 residues. This CDR3 reads CASSDLRGDNSPLHF. Here the CDR3 DNA reads TGTGCCAGCAGCGACCTTCGGGGAGATAATTCACCCCTCCACTTT.

The chain joins TRBV3-1 (or the pseudogene TRBV3-2) to TRBJ1-5, with D uncertain. The CDR3 runs to 13 residues. The V gene lost 1 base and the J gene lost 5 bases, with 6 bases spanning the gap. Germline CDR1 LGHDT, CDR2 YNNKEL (reference sequence). The CDR3 DNA is TGTGCCAGCAGCCAAGGCTATGATCAGCCCCAGCATTTT. Translating it yields CASSQGYDQPQHF.

V usage is TRBV7-9 and J usage is TRBJ1-1, with D perhaps TRBD1 (6 bases). Germline-derived CDR1 and CDR2 are SEHNR and FQNEAQ (reference sequence). V dropped 8 bases and J dropped 5 bases, with 12 bases sitting between them. This CDR3 is 12 amino acids long. CDR3: CASQTGTTEAFF. The CDR3 DNA follows: TGTGCCAGCCAAACAGGGACAACTGAAGCTTTCTTT.

The rearrangement uses TRBV12-5 and TRBJ1-6; D is perhaps TRBD1 (5 bases). The CDR3 is made up of 13 amino acids. V dropped 0 bases and J dropped 17 bases, with 14 bases sitting between them. In germline, CDR1 is LGHNT, CDR2 FRNRAP. The chain's CDR3 is CASGLVPGQGIHF. The CDR3 DNA reads TGTGCTAGTGGTTTGGTGCCAGGGCAGGGTATCCACTTT.

V usage is TRBV6-5 and J usage is TRBJ2-5, with D tentatively TRBD2 (5 bases). The CDR3 has 15 residues. Deletions cut 3 bases from V and 3 bases from J, with 14 bases between. Germline CDR1 is MNHEY and CDR2 is SVGAGI. The CDR3 DNA reads TGTGCCAGCAGTTATGCGCGGGTCACCAAAGAGACCCAGTACTTC. This encodes CASSYARVTKETQYF.

The chain is built from TRBV4-1 and TRBJ2-7; 10 bases are shared with TRBD2. CDR3 length: 15 amino acids. J gave up 2 bases and V 1 base, and 2 bases lay outside the gene matches. Germline V gene data show CDR1 as MGHRA and CDR2 as YSYEKL. The CDR3 DNA reads TGCGCCAGCAGCCAAGGACTAGCGGGTACCTACGAGCAGTACTTC. Translated, it gives CASSQGLAGTYEQYF.

The chain recombines TRBV5-1 with TRBJ2-7; 12 nucleotides align to TRBD1. V was pared by 5 bases and J by 5 bases, with 11 bases of the junction left unmatched. Germline CDR1 and CDR2: SGHRS and YFSETQ. This CDR3 spans 16 amino acids. The CDR3 loop is CASSPKPGQGANEQYF. The CDR3, as DNA: TGCGCCAGCAGTCCTAAACCGGGACAGGGGGCCAACGAGCAGTACTTC.

The sample holds one count of this clone. This chain's CDR3 is CAWNSPGSVNEKLFF. The DNA for the CDR3 is TGTGCCTGGAACAGCCCGGGGTCCGTTAATGAAAAACTGTTTTTT. The gene calls are TRBV30 and TRBJ1-4, with D unclear. Germline V CDR1 and CDR2: GTSNPN, SVGIG (reference sequence). Trimming shortened V by 4 bases and J by 4 bases, and 16 bases separated the two germline ends. This CDR3 spans 15 amino acids.

V usage is TRBV5-4 and J usage is TRBJ2-2, with D hard to call. Germline V lookup: CDR1 SGHNT, CDR2 YYREEE (reference sequence). The CDR3 length is 12 residues. The ends were cut back, 4 bases at V and 3 bases at J, with 4 bases in the middle. CDR3 bases: TGTGCCAGCAGCCCGGACACCGGGGAGCTGTTTTTT. Its protein product is CASSPDTGELFF.

V usage is TRBV6-4 and J usage is TRBJ1-5; D not certain. The length of the CDR3 is 13 residues. V shed 3 bases and J shed 0 bases, with 3 bases lying between them. The germline CDR1 and CDR2 sequences are MRHNA and SNTAGT. CDR3 nucleotides: TGTGCCAGCAGTGAGAGTAGCAATCAGCCCCAGCATTTT. This codes for CASSESSNQPQHF.

This sequence joins TRBV10-3 and TRBJ2-7; 7 bases agree with TRBD2. Losses at the gene ends were 0 bases for V and 1 base for J; bases not matched to a gene: 9. This CDR3 comprises 17 residues. CDR1 ENHRY and CDR2 SYGVKD come from the germline V gene. The CDR3 region is CAISESLAGPQSYEQYF. CDR3 bases: TGTGCCATCAGTGAGTCCTTAGCGGGCCCACAGTCCTACGAGCAGTACTTC.

V usage is TRBV4-3 and J usage is TRBJ1-2; D unclear. Germline loops: CDR1 LGHNA, CDR2 YSLEER. This CDR3 region has 14 residues. V was cut by 0 bases and J by 6 bases, with 11 bases left in between. In nucleotides, the CDR3 is TGCGCCAGCAGCCAAGAGCGGGCCTGGGATGGCTACACCTTC. Protein sequence: CASSQERAWDGYTF.

The chain couples TRBV12-3 or TRBV12-4 to TRBJ1-2; 8 nucleotides align to TRBD1. This CDR3 region has 13 residues. V was pared by 6 bases and J by 7 bases, with 7 bases of the junction left unmatched. CDR3 region: CASRGQGFGGYTF. DNA for the CDR3: TGTGCCAGCAGAGGACAGGGTTTTGGTGGCTACACCTTC.

This clone was recorded a few times. This chain connects TRBV9 to TRBJ1-2; maybe TRBD1 (6 bases). Trimming took off 4 bases at V and 2 bases at J, with 9 bases between the two ends. CDR3 size: 13 residues. Per germline, CDR1 SGDLS and CDR2 YYNGEE. CDR3 sequence reads: CASSRTANYGYTF. The CDR3 nucleotides read TGTGCCAGCAGCCGGACAGCCAACTATGGCTACACCTTC.

V is TRBV19 and J is TRBJ2-3; 8 bases match TRBD2. Trimming removed 5 bases from V and 7 bases from J; junction bases left unmatched: 5. Per the germline V gene, CDR1 is LNHDA and CDR2 is SQIVND (reference sequence). This CDR3 spans 13 amino acids. This chain's CDR3 is CASSDSGSHTQYF. The CDR3 DNA reads as TGTGCCAGTAGTGACAGCGGGAGTCATACGCAGTATTTT.

This chain uses TRBV5-8 with TRBJ2-7; 8 positions agree with TRBD2. The germline gives CDR1 SGHTS, CDR2 YDEGEE. Trimming took 0 bases from V and 6 from J; bases not matched to a gene: 14. This CDR3 contains 17 residues. CDR3 coding DNA: TGTGCCAGCAGCTTGGTTTATGGATTAGCGGGGCCCCGCGAGCAGTACTTC. Its protein is CASSLVYGLAGPREQYF.

This clone has just one count. This chain links TRBV5-8 with TRBJ2-5; D perhaps matches TRBD2 (5 bases). Germline V gene data show CDR1 as SGHTS and CDR2 as YDEGEE. The CDR3 covers 18 residues. Trimming removed 0 bases at V and 5 bases at J, with 23 bases between. CDR3 loop: CASSLGVAGILRKETQYF. CDR3 nucleotide sequence: TGTGCCAGCAGCTTGGGTGTCGCCGGGATCTTAAGAAAGGAGACCCAGTACTTC.

The rearrangement joins TRBV19 to TRBJ2-4; 10 bases align to TRBD2. The CDR3 has 16 residues. From germline, CDR1 is LNHDA and CDR2 SQIVND (reference sequence). J was trimmed by 5 bases and V by 1 base; bases with no gene match: 5. The CDR3 bases are TGTGCCAGTAGTATAGGGCTAGCGGGAGTCCAAAACATTCAGTACTTC. It encodes CASSIGLAGVQNIQYF.